A single count supports the clone carrying this TCR beta chain. Its antigen is undetermined. These data belong to a study of T cell repertoires in cytomegalovirus infection. Study-level background: Public signatures in TCR beta pointed to CMV infection and matching HLA type. Study-level findings and limits: People with CMV and the relevant HLA were identified by cumulative public TCR beta family frequency. Dominant in the ex vivo response were TCR beta clonotypes restricted by HLA-C and specific for CMV.

One entry per CDR3 protein, called by TCRdb with MiXCR from the reads. The sample lists 250,000 or so distinct CDR3 sequences, over 15% occurring once. Trimming took off 7 bases at V and 4 bases at J, with 10 bases between the two ends. The CDR3 sequence is 12 residues long. The germline CDR1 and CDR2 sequences are MDHEN and SYDVKM. This chain uses TRBV28 with TRBJ1-2, with a tentative D call TRBD1 (5 bases). Sequenced material: CD8+ T cells from PBMCs. The sequence came from a human donor in good health (CMV status not recorded). Some clones in this sample may be carry-over from other donors' samples. The CDR3 protein is CASKDQGYGYTF. DNA of the CDR3: TGTGCCAGCAAAGATCAGGGCTATGGCTACACCTTC.